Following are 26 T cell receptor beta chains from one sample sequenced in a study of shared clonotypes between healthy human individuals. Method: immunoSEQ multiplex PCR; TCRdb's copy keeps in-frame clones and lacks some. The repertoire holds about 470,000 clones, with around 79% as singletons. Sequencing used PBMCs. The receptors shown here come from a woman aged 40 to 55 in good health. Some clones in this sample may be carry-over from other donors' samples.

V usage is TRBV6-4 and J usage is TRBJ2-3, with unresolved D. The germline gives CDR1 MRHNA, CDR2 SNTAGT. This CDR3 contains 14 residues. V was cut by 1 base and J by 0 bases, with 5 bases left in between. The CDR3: CASSDYPSTDTQYF. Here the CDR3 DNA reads TGTGCCAGCAGTGACTACCCCAGCACAGATACGCAGTATTTT.

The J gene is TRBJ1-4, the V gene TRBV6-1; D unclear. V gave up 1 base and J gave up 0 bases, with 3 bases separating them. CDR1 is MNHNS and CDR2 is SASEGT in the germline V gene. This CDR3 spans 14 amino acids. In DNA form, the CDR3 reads TGTGCCAGCAGTGAAGGTGCAACTAATGAAAAACTGTTTTTT. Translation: CASSEGATNEKLFF.

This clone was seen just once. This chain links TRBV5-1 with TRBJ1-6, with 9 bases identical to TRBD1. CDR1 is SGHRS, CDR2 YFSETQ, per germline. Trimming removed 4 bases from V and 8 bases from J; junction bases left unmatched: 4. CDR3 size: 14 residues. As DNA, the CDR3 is TGCGCCAGCAGCGAGGGGGACAGGGATTCACCCCTCCACTTT. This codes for CASSEGDRDSPLHF.

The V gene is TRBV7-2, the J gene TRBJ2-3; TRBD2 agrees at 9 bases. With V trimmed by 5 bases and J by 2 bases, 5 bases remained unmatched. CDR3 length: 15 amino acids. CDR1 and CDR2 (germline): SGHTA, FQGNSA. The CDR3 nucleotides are TGTGCCAGCAGCACCGCTAGCGGGGCCACAGATACGCAGTATTTT. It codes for CASSTASGATDTQYF.

The CDR3: CASSLGSGMATDTQYF. CDR3 nucleotide sequence: TGTGCCAGCAGCTTAGGTTCGGGGATGGCCACAGATACGCAGTATTTT. The chain has TRBV7-8 and TRBJ2-3, with D maybe TRBD2 (5 bases). The CDR3 covers 16 residues. CDR1 is SGHVS and CDR2 is FQNEAQ in the germline V gene. V was shortened by 1 base and J by 2 bases, with 13 bases between the two germline ends.

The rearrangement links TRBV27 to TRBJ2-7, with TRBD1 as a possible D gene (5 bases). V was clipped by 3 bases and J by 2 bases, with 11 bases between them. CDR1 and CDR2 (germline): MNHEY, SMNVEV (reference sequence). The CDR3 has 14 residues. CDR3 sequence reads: CASSFSQGTYEQYF. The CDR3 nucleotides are TGTGCCAGCAGTTTCAGCCAGGGAACCTACGAGCAGTACTTC.

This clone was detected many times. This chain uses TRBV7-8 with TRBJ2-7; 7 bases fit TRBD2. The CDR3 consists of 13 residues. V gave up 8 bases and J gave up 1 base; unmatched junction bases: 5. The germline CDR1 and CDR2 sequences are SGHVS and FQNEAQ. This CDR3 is CASGGLGSYEQYF. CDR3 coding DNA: TGTGCCAGCGGAGGACTAGGGTCCTACGAGCAGTACTTC.

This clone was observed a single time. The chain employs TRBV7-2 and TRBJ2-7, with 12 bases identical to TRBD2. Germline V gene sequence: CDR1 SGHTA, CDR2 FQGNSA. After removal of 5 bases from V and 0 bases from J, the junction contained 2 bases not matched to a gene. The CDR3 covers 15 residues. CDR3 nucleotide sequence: TGTGCCAGCAGCCCTAGCGGGAGGGCCTCCTACGAGCAGTACTTC. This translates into CASSPSGRASYEQYF. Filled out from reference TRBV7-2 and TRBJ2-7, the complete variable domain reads GAGVSQSPSNKVTEKGKDVELRCDPISGHTALYWYRQSLGQGLEFLIYFQGNSAPDKSGLPSDRFSAERTGGSVSTLTIQRTQQEDSAVYLCASSPSGRASYEQYFGPGTRLTVT.

As DNA, the CDR3 is TGTGCCAGCAGTGAAGTTGGTGAAAAACTGTTTTTT. This gives the protein CASSEVGEKLFF. V is TRBV6-1 and J is TRBJ1-4; the D is unclear. The CDR3 has 12 residues. Per the germline V gene, CDR1 is MNHNS and CDR2 is SASEGT. Trimming cost V 1 base and J 7 bases, with 4 bases left between them.

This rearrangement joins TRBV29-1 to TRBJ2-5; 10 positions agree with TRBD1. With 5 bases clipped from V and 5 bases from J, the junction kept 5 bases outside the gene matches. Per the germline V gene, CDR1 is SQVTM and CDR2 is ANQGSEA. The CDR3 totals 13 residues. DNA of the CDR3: TGCAGCGTTCAGACAGGGGGCGGTGAGACCCAGTACTTC. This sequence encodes CSVQTGGGETQYF.

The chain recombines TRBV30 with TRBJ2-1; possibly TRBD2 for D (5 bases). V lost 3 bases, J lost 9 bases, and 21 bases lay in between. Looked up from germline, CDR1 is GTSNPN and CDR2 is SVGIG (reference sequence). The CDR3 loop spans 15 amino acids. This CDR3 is CAWSGLRPPYAEQFF. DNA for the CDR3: TGTGCCTGGAGCGGACTGAGGCCCCCTTATGCTGAGCAGTTCTTC.

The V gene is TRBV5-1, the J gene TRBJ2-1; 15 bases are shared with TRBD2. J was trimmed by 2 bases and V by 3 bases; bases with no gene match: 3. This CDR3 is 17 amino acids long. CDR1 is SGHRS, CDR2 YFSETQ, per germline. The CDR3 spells CASSWGLAGGPYNEQFF. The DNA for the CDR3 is TGCGCCAGCAGCTGGGGACTAGCGGGAGGTCCCTACAATGAGCAGTTCTTC. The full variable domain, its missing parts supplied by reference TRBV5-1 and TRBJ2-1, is KAGVTQTPRYLIKTRGQQVTLSCSPISGHRSVSWYQQTPGQGLQFLFEYFSETQRNKGNFPGRFSGRQFSNSRSEMNVSTLELGDSALYLCASSWGLAGGPYNEQFFGPGTRLTVL.

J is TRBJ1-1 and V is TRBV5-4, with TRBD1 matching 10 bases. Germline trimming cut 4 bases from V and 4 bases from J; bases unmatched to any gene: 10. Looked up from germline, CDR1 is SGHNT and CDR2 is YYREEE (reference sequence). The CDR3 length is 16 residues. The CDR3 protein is CASSPSPDRGFTEAFF. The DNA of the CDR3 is TGTGCCAGCAGCCCCAGCCCGGACAGGGGGTTCACTGAAGCTTTCTTT.

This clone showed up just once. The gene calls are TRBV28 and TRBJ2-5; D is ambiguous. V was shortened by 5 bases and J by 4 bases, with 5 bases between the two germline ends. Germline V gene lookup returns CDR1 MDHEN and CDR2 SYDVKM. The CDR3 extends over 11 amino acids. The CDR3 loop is CASSTVETQYF. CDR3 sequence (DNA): TGTGCCAGCAGTACCGTAGAGACCCAGTACTTC.

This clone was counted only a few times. In DNA form, the CDR3 reads TGTGCTAGTGGGGTTGGAGAGACCCAGTACTTC. Its protein is CASGVGETQYF. The chain recombines TRBV12-5 with TRBJ2-5; D not certain. V shed 6 bases and J shed 4 bases, with 6 bases lying between them. The CDR3 spans 11 residues. Per the germline V gene, CDR1 is LGHNT and CDR2 is FRNRAP.

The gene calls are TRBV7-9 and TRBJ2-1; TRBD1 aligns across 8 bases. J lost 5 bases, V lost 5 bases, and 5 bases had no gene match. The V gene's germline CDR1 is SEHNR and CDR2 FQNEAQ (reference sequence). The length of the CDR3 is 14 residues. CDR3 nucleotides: TGTGCCAGCAGCCACGACAGGGGAGACAATGAGCAGTTCTTC. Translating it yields CASSHDRGDNEQFF.

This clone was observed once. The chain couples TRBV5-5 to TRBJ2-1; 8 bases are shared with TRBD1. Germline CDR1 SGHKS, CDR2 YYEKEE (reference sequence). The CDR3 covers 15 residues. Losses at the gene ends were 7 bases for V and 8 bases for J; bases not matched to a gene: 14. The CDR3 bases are TGTGCCAGCCAAATGTCTAGGACAGGGAATTATGAGCAGTTCTTC. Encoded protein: CASQMSRTGNYEQFF.

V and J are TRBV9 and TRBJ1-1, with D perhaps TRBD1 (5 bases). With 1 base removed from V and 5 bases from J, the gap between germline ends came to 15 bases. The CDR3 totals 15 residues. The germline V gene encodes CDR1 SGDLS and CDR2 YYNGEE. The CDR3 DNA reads TGTGCCAGCAGCGTATCCGGGCAGGGACTTACTGAAGCTTTCTTT. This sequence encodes CASSVSGQGLTEAFF.

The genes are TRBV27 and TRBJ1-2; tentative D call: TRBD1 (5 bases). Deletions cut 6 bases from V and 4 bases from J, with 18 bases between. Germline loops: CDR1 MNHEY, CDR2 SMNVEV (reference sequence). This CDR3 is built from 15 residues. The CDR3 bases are TGTGCCAGCAGCAGTCGGGCTTTCGGGACCTATGGCTACACCTTC. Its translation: CASSSRAFGTYGYTF.

The CDR3 is CASSPGTGELFF. In DNA, the CDR3 is TGTGCCAGCAGCCCCGGCACCGGGGAGCTGTTTTTT. The chain employs TRBV14 and TRBJ2-2; D is ambiguous. Germline V gene data show CDR1 as SGHDN and CDR2 as FVKESK. Trimming shortened V by 4 bases and J by 4 bases, and 4 bases separated the two germline ends. The CDR3 is made up of 12 amino acids.

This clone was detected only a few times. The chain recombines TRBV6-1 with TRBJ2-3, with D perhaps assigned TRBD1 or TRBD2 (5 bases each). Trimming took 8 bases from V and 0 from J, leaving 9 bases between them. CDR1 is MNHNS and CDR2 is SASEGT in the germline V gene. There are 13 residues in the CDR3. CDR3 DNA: TGTGCCAGCTGGGGGATAAGCACAGATACGCAGTATTTT. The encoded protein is CASWGISTDTQYF.

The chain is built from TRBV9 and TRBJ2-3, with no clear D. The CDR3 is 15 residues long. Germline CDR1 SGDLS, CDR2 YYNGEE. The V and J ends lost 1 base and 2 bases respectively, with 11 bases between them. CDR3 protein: CASSVLAGYTDTQYF. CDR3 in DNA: TGTGCCAGCAGCGTATTAGCCGGGTACACAGATACGCAGTATTTT. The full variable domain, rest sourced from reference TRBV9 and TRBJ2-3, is DSGVTQTPKHLITATGQRVTLRCSPRSGDLSVYWYQQSLDQGLQFLIQYYNGEERAKGNILERFSAQQFPDLHSELNLSSLELGDSALYFCASSVLAGYTDTQYFGPGTRLTVL.

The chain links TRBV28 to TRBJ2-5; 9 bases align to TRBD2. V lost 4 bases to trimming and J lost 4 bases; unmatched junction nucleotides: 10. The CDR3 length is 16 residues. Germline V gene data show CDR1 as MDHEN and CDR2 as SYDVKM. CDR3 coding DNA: TGTGCCAGCAGTTCAGCGGGAGGAATCAAGGGAGAGACCCAGTACTTC. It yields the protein CASSSAGGIKGETQYF.

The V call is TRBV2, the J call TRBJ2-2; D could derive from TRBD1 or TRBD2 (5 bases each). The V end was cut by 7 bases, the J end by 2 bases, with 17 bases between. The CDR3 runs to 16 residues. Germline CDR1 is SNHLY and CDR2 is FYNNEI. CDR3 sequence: CASKISGTVNTGELFF. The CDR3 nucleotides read TGTGCCAGCAAGATTTCGGGGACGGTAAACACCGGGGAGCTGTTTTTT.

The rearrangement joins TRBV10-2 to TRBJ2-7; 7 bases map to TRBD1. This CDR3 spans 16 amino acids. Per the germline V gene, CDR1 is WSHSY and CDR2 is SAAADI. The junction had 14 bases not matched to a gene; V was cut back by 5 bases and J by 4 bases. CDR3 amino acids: CASSLWEPGQTYEQYF. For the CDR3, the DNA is TGCGCCAGCAGTCTATGGGAACCGGGACAGACATACGAGCAGTACTTC.

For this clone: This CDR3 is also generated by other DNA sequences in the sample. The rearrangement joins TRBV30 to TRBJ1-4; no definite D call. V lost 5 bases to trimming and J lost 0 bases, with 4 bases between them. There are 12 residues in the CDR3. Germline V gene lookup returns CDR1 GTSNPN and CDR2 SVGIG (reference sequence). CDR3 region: CAWGATNEKLFF. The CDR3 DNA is TGTGCCTGGGGCGCAACTAATGAAAAACTGTTTTTT.